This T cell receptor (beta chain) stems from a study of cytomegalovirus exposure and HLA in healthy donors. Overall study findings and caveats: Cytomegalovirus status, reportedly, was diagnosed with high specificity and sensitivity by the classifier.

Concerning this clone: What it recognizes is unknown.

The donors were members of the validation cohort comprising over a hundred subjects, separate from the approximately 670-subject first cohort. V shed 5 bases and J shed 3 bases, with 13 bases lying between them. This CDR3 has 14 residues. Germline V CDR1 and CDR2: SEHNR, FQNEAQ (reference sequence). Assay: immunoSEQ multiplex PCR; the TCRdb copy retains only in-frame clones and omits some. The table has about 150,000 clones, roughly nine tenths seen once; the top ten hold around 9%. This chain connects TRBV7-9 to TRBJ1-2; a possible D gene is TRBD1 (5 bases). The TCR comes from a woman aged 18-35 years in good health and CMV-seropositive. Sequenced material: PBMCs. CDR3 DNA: TGTGCCAGCAGCCCCCGAAAACAGGACTATGGCTACACCTTC. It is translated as CASSPRKQDYGYTF.